Listed below are T cell receptor beta chains from one sample, sequenced in a study. TCRdb ran MiXCR on the RT-PCR reads and lists one entry per CDR3 protein. The sample shows hundreds of thousands of distinct CDR3 sequences, 14% of them seen only once. Sequenced sample: memory CD4+ T cells from blood. Receptors were obtained from a female donor in good health, serving as a healthy control. Both conserved end residues are trimmed from each CDR3. The order of the fields is J gene, V gene, CDR3 protein.

>TRBJ2-1|TRBV18
ASSPVRGLAVNEQF
>TRBJ2-3|TRBV7-3
ASSAGGARTDTQY
>TRBJ1-5|TRBV27
ASSLVENQPQH
>TRBJ2-7|TRBV5-1
ASSPSGEGLASFRYEQY
>TRBJ1-1|TRBV4-1
ASSQEGVATEAF
>TRBJ2-7|TRBV3-1
ASSHYRPGLRTYEQY
>TRBJ1-2|TRBV4-1
ASSQEGRDGYT
>TRBJ2-2|TRBV7-2
ASSSIWTSGLGELF
>TRBJ2-1|TRBV6-6
ASSTSGVTYNEQF
>TRBJ2-1|TRBV7-6
ASRKLAGVDNEQF
>TRBJ1-6|TRBV27
ASSILQGRSNSPLH
>TRBJ1-4|TRBV12-3/TRBV12-4
ASSLRANEKLF
>TRBJ1-5|TRBV21-1
ASSRMRGRRPQH
>TRBJ2-3|TRBV20-1
SARDTPSSTDTQY
>TRBJ1-2|TRBV5-1
ASRDDGYGYT
>TRBJ2-7|TRBV28
ASRGGTVYEQY
>TRBJ1-6|TRBV12-3/TRBV12-4
ASRTTGGISPLH
>TRBJ1-1|TRBV4-3
ASSQRVGTEAF